The 25 T cell receptor beta chains reported below all come from one sample, sequenced in a study of shared clonotypes between healthy human individuals. Profiled with immunoSEQ multiplex PCR; TCRdb holds only in-frame clones, not every one. The table has 550,000 to 700,000 clones, around 73% seen once. Sequencing was carried out using memory CD4+ T cells sorted from blood. Subset given: CD45RA-negative fraction. The receptors originated from a woman in her twenties or thirties in good health.

This clone turned up a few times. The CDR3 DNA reads as TGTGCCAGCAGTCGATCGGGGACCTCCAGGGAGACCCAGTACTTC. Its translation: CASSRSGTSRETQYF. The genes are TRBV28 and TRBJ2-5; D is tentatively TRBD1 or TRBD2 (5 bases each). V was cut by 5 bases and J by 5 bases, with 18 bases left in between. CDR3 length: 15 residues. Germline V lookup: CDR1 MDHEN, CDR2 SYDVKM.

This chain uses TRBV6-5 with TRBJ1-2; possibly TRBD1 for D (6 bases). Germline assignment: CDR1 MNHEY and CDR2 SVGAGI. The CDR3 length is 15 residues. Trimming cost V 5 bases and J 2 bases, with 15 bases left between them. CDR3 region: CASSTRGDTNYGYTF. The CDR3 nucleotides are TGTGCCAGCAGTACGAGGGGGGACACCAACTATGGCTACACCTTC.

This clone was seen more than once but under ten times. This chain links TRBV4-1 with TRBJ2-7, with D tentatively TRBD2 (5 bases). Germline CDR1 and CDR2: MGHRA and YSYEKL. V was trimmed by 3 bases and J by 4 bases, leaving 19 bases between them. The CDR3 has 16 residues. The CDR3 here is CASSHGLYGEIYEQYF. CDR3 in DNA: TGCGCCAGCAGCCATGGCTTATATGGGGAGATTTACGAGCAGTACTTC.

CDR3 protein: CASSVVTSGVGELFF. The CDR3 coding sequence is TGTGCCAGCAGCGTAGTGACTAGCGGGGTCGGGGAGCTGTTTTTT. The chain recombines TRBV9 with TRBJ2-2, with TRBD2 matching over 11 bases. This CDR3 spans 15 amino acids. CDR1 SGDLS and CDR2 YYNGEE come from the germline V gene. After removal of 0 bases from V and 7 bases from J, the junction contained 2 bases not matched to a gene.

V is TRBV7-8 and J is TRBJ1-2, with 7 bases matching TRBD1. This CDR3 comprises 13 residues. Looked up from germline, CDR1 is SGHVS and CDR2 is FQNEAQ. J gave up 8 bases and V 1 base, and 4 bases lay outside the gene matches. The CDR3 loop is CASSLGQGEGYTF. CDR3 in DNA: TGTGCCAGCAGCTTAGGACAGGGTGAAGGCTACACCTTC.

J is TRBJ2-1 and V is TRBV5-5; TRBD2 matches at 12 bases. Germline lookup yields CDR1 SGHKS and CDR2 YYEKEE (reference sequence). There are 16 residues in the CDR3. V was clipped by 1 base and J by 7 bases; unmatched bases: 6. In nucleotides, the CDR3 is TGTGCCAGCAGCTTGCTAGCGGGAGGGATTTATAATGAGCAGTTCTTC. This encodes CASSLLAGGIYNEQFF.

This sequence joins TRBV5-1 and TRBJ2-3, with 9 bases fitting TRBD2. V gave up 4 bases and J gave up 2 bases; unmatched junction bases: 8. From germline, CDR1 is SGHRS and CDR2 YFSETQ. The CDR3 consists of 16 residues. CDR3 sequence: CASSLPSGANTDTQYF. For the CDR3, the DNA is TGCGCCAGCAGCCTACCTAGCGGGGCCAACACAGATACGCAGTATTTT.

The CDR3 region has the DNA TGTGCCAGCAGTTCCAGGACGATTGAGCAGTTCTTC. Protein sequence: CASSSRTIEQFF. The gene calls are TRBV28 and TRBJ2-1; D uncertain. V lost 4 bases, J lost 9 bases, and 10 bases lay in between. The CDR3 sequence is 12 residues long. Germline V lookup: CDR1 MDHEN, CDR2 SYDVKM.

This chain links TRBV28 with TRBJ2-7, with 7 bases identical to TRBD1. The CDR3 is 15 amino acids. Germline-derived CDR1 and CDR2 are MDHEN and SYDVKM. The junction had 12 bases not matched to a gene; V was cut back by 5 bases and J by 5 bases. The chain's CDR3 is CASSRREQGIDEQYF. CDR3 DNA: TGTGCCAGCAGTCGAAGGGAACAGGGGATCGACGAGCAGTACTTC. Based on the CDR3 plus reference TRBV28 and TRBJ2-7, the full variable domain is DVKVTQSSRYLVKRTGEKVFLECVQDMDHENMFWYRQDPGLGLRLIYFSYDVKMKEKGDIPEGYSVSREKKERFSLILESASTNQTSMYLCASSRREQGIDEQYFGPGTRLTVT.

The genes are TRBV6-6 and TRBJ1-5, with D perhaps matching TRBD1 (6 bases). Germline V gene sequence: CDR1 MNHNY, CDR2 SVGAGI (reference sequence). V was cut by 6 bases and J by 5 bases, with 14 bases left in between. This CDR3 contains 14 residues. The CDR3 here is CASRFRDIDQPQHF. In DNA, the CDR3 is TGTGCCAGCAGATTCCGGGACATAGATCAGCCCCAGCATTTT.

J is TRBJ1-5 and V is TRBV7-2, with D maybe TRBD1 (6 bases). Trimming removed 5 bases from V and 6 bases from J, with 8 bases in between. CDR3 length equals 12 residues. The germline gives CDR1 SGHTA, CDR2 FQGNSA. The CDR3 reads CASSPQGQPQHF. The CDR3 nucleotides are TGTGCCAGCAGCCCACAGGGTCAGCCCCAGCATTTT.

The chain joins TRBV6-6 to TRBJ1-3, with TRBD1 matching 7 bases. Trimming at V came to 6 bases and at J to 0 bases, leaving 5 bases not matched to a gene. Germline V CDR1 and CDR2: MNHNY, SVGAGI (reference sequence). The CDR3 is 15 residues long. In DNA form, the CDR3 reads TGTGCCAGCAGAGGGACAGAATTCTCTGGAAACACCATATATTTT. It specifies CASRGTEFSGNTIYF.

In the case of this clone: This same CDR3 is encoded by further DNA sequences in the sample. The rearrangement uses TRBV15 and TRBJ2-1; D is possibly TRBD2 (5 bases). The germline V gene has CDR1 LNHNV and CDR2 YYDKDF (reference sequence). The CDR3 runs 14 residues. V lost 0 bases and J lost 5, with 8 bases in between. In nucleotides, the CDR3 is TGTGCCACCAGCAGAGATCTAGCCGACAATGAGCAGTTCTTC. Translating gives CATSRDLADNEQFF.

This chain's CDR3 is CASGREVTWGNTIYF. The CDR3 DNA is TGTGCCAGTGGCCGAGAGGTGACTTGGGGAAACACCATATATTTT. V and J are TRBV2 and TRBJ1-3; D is undetermined. CDR1 and CDR2 from the germline V gene are SNHLY and FYNNEI. Trimming pared 9 bases from V and 4 bases from J, leaving 19 bases between. The CDR3 has 15 residues.

The chain employs TRBV4-2 and TRBJ2-1, with D tentatively TRBD2 (5 bases). V was trimmed by 0 bases and J by 4 bases, leaving 7 bases between them. CDR1 is LGHNA and CDR2 is YNFKEQ in the germline V gene. There are 14 residues in the CDR3. CDR3 in DNA: TGTGCCAGCAGCCAAGATACGGGATACAATGAGCAGTTCTTC. Translating it yields CASSQDTGYNEQFF.

This clone was counted a few times. The chain is built from TRBV7-9 and TRBJ2-2; no reliable D call. V was trimmed by 8 bases and J by 7 bases, leaving 11 bases between them. CDR1 and CDR2 (germline): SEHNR, FQNEAQ (reference sequence). This CDR3 is built from 12 residues. As DNA, the CDR3 is TGTGCCAGCGCAGACGTTGACGGGGAGCTGTTTTTT. The encoded protein is CASADVDGELFF.

Notes on this clone: Distinct nucleotide sequences in the sample also encode this CDR3. CDR3 protein: CASSYSPGQNYGYTF. The CDR3 bases are TGTGCCAGCAGTTACTCACCCGGGCAGAACTATGGCTACACCTTC. The rearrangement uses TRBV6-5 and TRBJ1-2; D remains ambiguous. Germline-derived CDR1 and CDR2 are MNHEY and SVGAGI. The CDR3 extends over 15 amino acids. V was trimmed by 0 bases and J by 2 bases, leaving 10 bases between them.

The V and J genes are TRBV19 and TRBJ2-3, with no clear D. The CDR3 has 11 residues. Germline V lookup: CDR1 LNHDA, CDR2 SQIVND (reference sequence). V was shortened by 6 bases and J by 10 bases, with 11 bases between the two germline ends. The CDR3 DNA reads TGTGCCAGTAGCAGTAGATGGGCGCAGTATTTT. It encodes CASSSRWAQYF.

The V call is TRBV7-9, the J call TRBJ1-1; D call uncertain. The V end was cut by 5 bases, the J end by 1 base, with 14 bases between. There are 15 residues in the CDR3. The germline V gene has CDR1 SEHNR and CDR2 FQNEAQ (reference sequence). The CDR3 DNA reads TGTGCCAGCAGCCGCAAGGTGGTAAGGAACACTGAAGCTTTCTTT. Protein product: CASSRKVVRNTEAFF.

This clone was counted a single time. The V and J genes are TRBV19 and TRBJ2-7; the D gene is possibly TRBD2 (6 bases). V shed 3 bases and J shed 3 bases, with 9 bases lying between them. CDR1 and CDR2 from the germline V gene are LNHDA and SQIVND (reference sequence). The CDR3 is 13 amino acids. The chain's CDR3 is CASSIRGGYEQYF. For the CDR3, the DNA is TGTGCCAGTAGTATTCGGGGAGGCTACGAGCAGTACTTC.

The chain couples TRBV7-9 to TRBJ1-5; the D gene is possibly TRBD1 (5 bases). The CDR3 is 13 residues long. Per the germline V gene, CDR1 is SEHNR and CDR2 is FQNEAQ (reference sequence). Between the trimmed V and J ends, which lost 5 bases and 4 bases, there was a span of 9 bases. CDR3 in amino acids: CASSTDINQPQHF. The CDR3 DNA reads as TGTGCCAGCAGCACGGACATTAATCAGCCCCAGCATTTT.

The chain uses TRBV27 and TRBJ2-5, with D tentatively TRBD1 or TRBD2 (5 bases each). The CDR3 is 14 residues long. The V gene lost 3 bases and the J gene lost 7 bases, with 15 bases spanning the gap. Germline V CDR1 and CDR2: MNHEY, SMNVEV (reference sequence). The CDR3 here is CASSLADGAGTQYF. The CDR3 DNA follows: TGTGCCAGCAGTTTGGCAGACGGGGCGGGGACCCAGTACTTC.

V and J are TRBV28 and TRBJ1-2, with D tentatively TRBD1 (6 bases). Germline V gene data show CDR1 as MDHEN and CDR2 as SYDVKM. The CDR3 is 12 amino acids. V lost 11 bases to trimming and J lost 7 bases, with 17 bases between them. CDR3 coding DNA: TGTGCCTACTCGCAGGGGATTTCTGGCTACACCTTC. Amino acids: CAYSQGISGYTF.

This rearrangement joins TRBV6-5 to TRBJ1-4, with 7 positions matching TRBD1. J gave up 8 bases and V 4 bases, and 7 bases lay outside the gene matches. From germline, CDR1 is MNHEY and CDR2 SVGAGI. The CDR3 runs 14 residues. The CDR3 region has the DNA TGTGCCAGCAGTTCTACAGGGGCGGGCGAAAAACTGTTTTTT. Its translation: CASSSTGAGEKLFF.

Sample share makes this clone medium-sized. This same CDR3 is encoded by further DNA sequences in the sample. The chain has TRBV15 and TRBJ1-4, with TRBD1 matching over 9 bases. The CDR3 runs 14 residues. CDR1 is LNHNV and CDR2 is YYDKDF in the germline V gene (reference sequence). After removal of 3 bases from V and 4 bases from J, the junction contained 0 bases not matched to a gene. CDR3 loop: CATSRGQGNEKLFF. As DNA, the CDR3 is TGTGCCACCAGCAGGGGACAGGGTAATGAAAAACTGTTTTTT.